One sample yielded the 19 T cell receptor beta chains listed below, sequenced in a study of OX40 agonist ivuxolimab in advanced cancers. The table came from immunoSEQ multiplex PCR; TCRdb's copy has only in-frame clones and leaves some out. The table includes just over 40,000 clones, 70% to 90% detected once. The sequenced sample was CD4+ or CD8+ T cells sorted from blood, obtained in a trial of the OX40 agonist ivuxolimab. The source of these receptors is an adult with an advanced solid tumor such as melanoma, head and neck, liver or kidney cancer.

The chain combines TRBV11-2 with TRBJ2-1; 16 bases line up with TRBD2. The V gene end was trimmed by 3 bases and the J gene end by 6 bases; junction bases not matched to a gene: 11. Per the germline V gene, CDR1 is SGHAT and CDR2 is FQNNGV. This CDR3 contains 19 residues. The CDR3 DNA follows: TGTGCCAGCAGCTTGGGCGGGACTAGCGGGGGGGCCAGTATCAATGAGCAGTTCTTC. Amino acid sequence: CASSLGGTSGGASINEQFF.

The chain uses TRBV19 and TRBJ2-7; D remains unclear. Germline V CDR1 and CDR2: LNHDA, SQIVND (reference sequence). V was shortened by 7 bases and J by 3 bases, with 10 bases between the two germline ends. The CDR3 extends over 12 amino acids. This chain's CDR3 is CASMGFDYEQYF. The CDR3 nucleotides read TGTGCCAGTATGGGCTTCGACTACGAGCAGTACTTC.

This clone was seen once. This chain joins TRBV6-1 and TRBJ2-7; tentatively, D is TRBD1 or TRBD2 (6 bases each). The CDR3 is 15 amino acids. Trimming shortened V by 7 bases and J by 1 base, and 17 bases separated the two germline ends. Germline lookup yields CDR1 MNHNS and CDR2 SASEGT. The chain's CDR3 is CASTSRRGGSYEQYF. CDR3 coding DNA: TGTGCCAGCACCTCGCGGCGAGGGGGGTCCTACGAGCAGTACTTC.

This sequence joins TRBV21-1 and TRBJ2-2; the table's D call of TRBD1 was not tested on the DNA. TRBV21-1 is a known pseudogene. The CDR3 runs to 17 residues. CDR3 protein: CASSKRGLSRRPGELFF. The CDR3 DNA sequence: TGTGCCAGCAGCAAAAGGGGCCTAAGTCGGCGTCCCGGGGAGCTGTTTTTT.

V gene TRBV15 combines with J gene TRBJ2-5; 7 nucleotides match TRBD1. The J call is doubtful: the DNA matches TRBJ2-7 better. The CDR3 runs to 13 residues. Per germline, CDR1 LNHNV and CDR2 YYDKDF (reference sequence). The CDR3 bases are TGTGCCACCGGGCCGGGCAGGGGGTACGAGCAGTACTTC. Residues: CATGPGRGYEQYF.

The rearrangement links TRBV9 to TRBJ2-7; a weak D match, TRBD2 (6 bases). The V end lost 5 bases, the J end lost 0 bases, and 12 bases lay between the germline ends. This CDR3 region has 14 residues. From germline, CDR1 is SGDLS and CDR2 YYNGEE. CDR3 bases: TGTGCCAGCAGTCCCGAGCGGGTCTCCTACGAGCAGTACTTC. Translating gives CASSPERVSYEQYF.

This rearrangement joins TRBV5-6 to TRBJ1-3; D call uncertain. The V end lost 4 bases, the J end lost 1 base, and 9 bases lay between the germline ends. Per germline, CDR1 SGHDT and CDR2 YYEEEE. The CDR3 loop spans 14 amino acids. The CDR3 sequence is CASSPWGSGNTIYF. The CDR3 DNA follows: TGTGCCAGCAGCCCCTGGGGATCTGGAAACACCATATATTTT.

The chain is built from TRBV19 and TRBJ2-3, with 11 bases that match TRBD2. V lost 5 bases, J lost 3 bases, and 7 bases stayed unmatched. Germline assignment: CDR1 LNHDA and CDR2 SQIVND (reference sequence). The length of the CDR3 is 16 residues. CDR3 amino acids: CASSYIAGGPTDTQYF. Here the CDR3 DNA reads TGTGCCAGTAGTTATATAGCGGGAGGGCCAACAGATACGCAGTATTTT.

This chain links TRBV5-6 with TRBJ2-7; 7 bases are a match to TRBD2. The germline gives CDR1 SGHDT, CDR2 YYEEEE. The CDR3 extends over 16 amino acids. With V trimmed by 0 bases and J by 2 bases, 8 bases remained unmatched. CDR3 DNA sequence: TGTGCCAGCAGCTTGGCCGGGGCGGGAGCCCCCTACGAGCAGTACTTC. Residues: CASSLAGAGAPYEQYF.

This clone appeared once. For the CDR3, the DNA is TGCGCCAGCAGCCAAGTACTAGCGGCTTACAATGAGCAGTTCTTC. Translated, it gives CASSQVLAAYNEQFF. V gene TRBV4-1 combines with J gene TRBJ2-1; 8 bases fit TRBD2. The V gene's germline CDR1 is MGHRA and CDR2 YSYEKL. Trimming removed 1 base from V and 4 bases from J; junction bases left unmatched: 3. CDR3 length equals 15 residues.

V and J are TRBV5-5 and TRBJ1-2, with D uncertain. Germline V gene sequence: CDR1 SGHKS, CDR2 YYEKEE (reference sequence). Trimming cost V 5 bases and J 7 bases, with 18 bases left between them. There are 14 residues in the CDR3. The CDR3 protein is CASSFTGFLGGYTF. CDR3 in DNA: TGTGCCAGCAGTTTTACCGGGTTCCTCGGTGGCTACACCTTC.

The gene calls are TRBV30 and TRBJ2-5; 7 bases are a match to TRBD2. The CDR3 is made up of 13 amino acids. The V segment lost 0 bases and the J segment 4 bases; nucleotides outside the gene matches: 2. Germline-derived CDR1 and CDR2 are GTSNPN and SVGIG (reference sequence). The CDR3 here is CAWSVGGGETQYF. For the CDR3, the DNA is TGTGCCTGGAGTGTTGGGGGGGGAGAGACCCAGTACTTC. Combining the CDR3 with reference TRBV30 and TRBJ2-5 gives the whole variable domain SQTIHQWPATLVQPVGSPLSLECTVEGTSNPNLYWYRQAAGRGLQLLFYSVGIGQISSEVPQNLSASRPQDRQFILSSKKLLLSDSGFYLCAWSVGGGETQYFGPGTRLLVL.

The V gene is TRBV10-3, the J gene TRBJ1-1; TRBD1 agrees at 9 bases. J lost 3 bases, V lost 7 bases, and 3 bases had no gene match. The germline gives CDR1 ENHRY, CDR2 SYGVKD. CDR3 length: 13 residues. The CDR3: CAITRQGDTEAFF. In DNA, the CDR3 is TGTGCCATCACGCGACAGGGGGACACTGAAGCTTTCTTT.

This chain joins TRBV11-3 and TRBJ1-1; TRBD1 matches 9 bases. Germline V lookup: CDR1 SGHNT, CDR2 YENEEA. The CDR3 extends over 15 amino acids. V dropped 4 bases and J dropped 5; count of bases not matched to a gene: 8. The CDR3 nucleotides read TGTGCCAGCAGCTCTCCGACAGGGGGGTGGACTGAAGCTTTCTTT. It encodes CASSSPTGGWTEAFF.

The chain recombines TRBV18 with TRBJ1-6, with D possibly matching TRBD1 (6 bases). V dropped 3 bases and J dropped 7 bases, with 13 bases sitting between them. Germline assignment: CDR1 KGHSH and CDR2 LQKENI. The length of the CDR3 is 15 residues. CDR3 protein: CASSPPGGGNSPLHF. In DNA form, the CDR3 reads TGTGCCAGCTCACCCCCCGGGGGCGGAAATTCACCCCTCCACTTT.

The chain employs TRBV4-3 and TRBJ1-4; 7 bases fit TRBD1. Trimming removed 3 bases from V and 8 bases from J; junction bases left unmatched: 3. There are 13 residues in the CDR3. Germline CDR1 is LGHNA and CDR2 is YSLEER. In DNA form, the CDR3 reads TGCGCCAGCAGCCATCCCAGGGGGGAAAAACTGTTTTTT. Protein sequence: CASSHPRGEKLFF.

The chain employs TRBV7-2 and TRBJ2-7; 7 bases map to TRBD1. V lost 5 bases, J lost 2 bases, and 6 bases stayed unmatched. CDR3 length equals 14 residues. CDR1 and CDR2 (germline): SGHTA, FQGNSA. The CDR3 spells CASSRGTAAYEQYF. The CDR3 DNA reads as TGTGCCAGCAGCCGAGGGACAGCTGCCTACGAGCAGTACTTC.

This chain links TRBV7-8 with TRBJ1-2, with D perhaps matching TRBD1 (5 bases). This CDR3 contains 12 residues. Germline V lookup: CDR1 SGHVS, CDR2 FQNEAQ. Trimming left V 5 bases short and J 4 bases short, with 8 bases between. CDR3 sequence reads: CASSPDSYGYTF. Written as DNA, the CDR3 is TGTGCCAGCAGCCCCGACAGCTATGGCTACACCTTC.

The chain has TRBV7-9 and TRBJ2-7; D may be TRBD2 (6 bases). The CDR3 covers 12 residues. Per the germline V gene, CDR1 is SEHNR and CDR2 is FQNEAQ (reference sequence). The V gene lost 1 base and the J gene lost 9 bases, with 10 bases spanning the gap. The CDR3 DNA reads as TGTGCCAGCAGCTTAGATGGGGACTGGCAGTACTTC. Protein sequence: CASSLDGDWQYF.